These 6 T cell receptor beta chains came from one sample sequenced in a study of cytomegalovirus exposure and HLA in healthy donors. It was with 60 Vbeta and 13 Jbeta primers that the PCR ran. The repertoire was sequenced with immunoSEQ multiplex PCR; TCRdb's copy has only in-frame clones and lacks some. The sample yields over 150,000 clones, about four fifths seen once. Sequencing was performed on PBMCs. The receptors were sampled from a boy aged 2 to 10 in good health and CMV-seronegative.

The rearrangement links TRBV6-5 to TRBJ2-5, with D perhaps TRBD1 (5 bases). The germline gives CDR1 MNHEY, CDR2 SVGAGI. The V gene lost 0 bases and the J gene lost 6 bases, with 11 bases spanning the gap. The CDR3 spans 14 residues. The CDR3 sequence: CASSYSDSRKTQYF. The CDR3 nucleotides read TGTGCCAGCAGTTACTCTGACAGTCGGAAGACCCAGTACTTC.

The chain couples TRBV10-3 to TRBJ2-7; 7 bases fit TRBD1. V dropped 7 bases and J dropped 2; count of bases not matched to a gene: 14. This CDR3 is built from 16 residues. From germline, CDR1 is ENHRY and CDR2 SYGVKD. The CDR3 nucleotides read TGTGCCATCAATGACCCAGCGCAGGGGGATCCCTACGAGCAGTACTTC. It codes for CAINDPAQGDPYEQYF.

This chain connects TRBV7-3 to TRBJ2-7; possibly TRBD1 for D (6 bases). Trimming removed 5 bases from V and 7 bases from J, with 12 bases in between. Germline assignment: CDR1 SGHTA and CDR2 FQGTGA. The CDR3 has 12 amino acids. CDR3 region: CASSPAGQEQYF. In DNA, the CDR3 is TGTGCCAGCAGCCCCGCCGGACAGGAGCAGTACTTC. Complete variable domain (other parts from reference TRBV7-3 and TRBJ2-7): GAGVSQTPSNKVTEKGKYVELRCDPISGHTALYWYRQSLGQGPEFLIYFQGTGAADDSGLPNDRFFAVRPEGSVSTLKIQRTERGDSAVYLCASSPAGQEQYFGPGTRLTVT.

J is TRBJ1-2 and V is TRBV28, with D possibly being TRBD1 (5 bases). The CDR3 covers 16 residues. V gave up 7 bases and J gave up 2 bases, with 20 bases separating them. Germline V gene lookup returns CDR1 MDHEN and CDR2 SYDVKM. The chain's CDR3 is CASTTDAPPGNYGYTF. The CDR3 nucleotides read TGTGCCAGCACAACGGACGCACCTCCAGGGAACTATGGCTACACCTTC.

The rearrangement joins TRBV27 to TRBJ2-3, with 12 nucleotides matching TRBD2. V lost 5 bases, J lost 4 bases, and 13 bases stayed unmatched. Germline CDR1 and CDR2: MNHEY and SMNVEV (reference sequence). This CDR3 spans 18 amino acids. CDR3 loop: CASSSLAGGPVWADTQYF. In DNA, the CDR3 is TGTGCCAGCAGTAGTCTAGCGGGAGGGCCGGTATGGGCAGATACGCAGTATTTT.

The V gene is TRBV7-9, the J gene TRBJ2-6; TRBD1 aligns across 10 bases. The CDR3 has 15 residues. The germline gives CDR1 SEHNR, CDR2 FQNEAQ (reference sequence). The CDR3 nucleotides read TGTGTTGGGGACAGGGGTGACACTGGGGCCAACGTCCTGACTTTC. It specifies CVGDRGDTGANVLTF.